The 7 T cell receptor beta chains below all came from one sample that was sequenced in a study of blood T cell repertoires in COVID-19. The protocol was immunoSEQ multiplex PCR, while the TCRdb copy is restricted to in-frame clones and leaves out a portion. The sample consists of approximately 75,000 clones, around 83% of them appearing once. The sequenced sample consisted of peripheral blood. These receptors were obtained from a man between 25 and 39 years old with COVID-19, enrolled during active disease.

The chain recombines TRBV4-1 with TRBJ1-2; D is perhaps TRBD1 (6 bases). Germline loops: CDR1 MGHRA, CDR2 YSYEKL. This CDR3 comprises 15 residues. Between the trimmed V and J ends, which lost 2 bases and 6 bases, there was a span of 16 bases. The CDR3: CASSQTGSVSDGYTF. The CDR3 region has the DNA TGCGCCAGCAGCCAAACAGGGTCGGTTAGCGATGGCTACACCTTC.

The chain links TRBV19 to TRBJ2-7, with 12 bases identical to TRBD1. Germline V gene lookup returns CDR1 LNHDA and CDR2 SQIVND (reference sequence). There are 14 residues in the CDR3. Trimming removed 7 bases from V and 6 bases from J; junction bases left unmatched: 7. The CDR3 loop is CASKGMGQGAEQYF. The CDR3 nucleotides read TGTGCCAGTAAAGGGATGGGACAGGGGGCCGAGCAGTACTTC.

V and J are TRBV28 and TRBJ1-1; TRBD1 is a possible D gene (6 bases). Trimming shortened V by 5 bases and J by 7 bases, and 17 bases separated the two germline ends. This CDR3 spans 14 amino acids. Per germline, CDR1 MDHEN and CDR2 SYDVKM. CDR3 region: CASSDVDRSNEAFF. DNA of the CDR3: TGTGCCAGCAGTGACGTTGACAGGTCTAATGAAGCTTTCTTT.

CDR3 in DNA: TGTGCCAGCAGCTATGGCCCGGGAGGGCGGCGAGAGACCCAGTACTTC. Translated, it gives CASSYGPGGRRETQYF. The chain is built from TRBV5-4 and TRBJ2-5, with 8 bases identical to TRBD2. Germline values: CDR1 SGHNT, CDR2 YYREEE (reference sequence). Trimming removed 3 bases from V and 4 bases from J; junction bases left unmatched: 11. The CDR3 spans 16 residues.

Here the CDR3 DNA reads TGTGCCAGCAGCGAGAGACAGGGGATAAATAATGGCTACACCTTC. It is translated as CASSERQGINNGYTF. The genes are TRBV7-2 and TRBJ1-2; 8 bases are a match to TRBD1. The J segment lost 6 bases and the V segment lost 5 bases, leaving 11 bases of the junction unmatched. There are 15 residues in the CDR3. The germline V gene encodes CDR1 SGHTA and CDR2 FQGNSA. Using reference TRBV7-2 and TRBJ1-2 for the parts outside the CDR3, the full variable domain is GAGVSQSPSNKVTEKGKDVELRCDPISGHTALYWYRQSLGQGLEFLIYFQGNSAPDKSGLPSDRFSAERTGGSVSTLTIQRTQQEDSAVYLCASSERQGINNGYTFGSGTRLTVV.

V gene TRBV27 combines with J gene TRBJ1-1; no reliable D call. The CDR3 extends over 13 amino acids. V lost 6 bases, J lost 11 bases, and 19 bases lay in between. CDR1 is MNHEY, CDR2 SMNVEV, per germline (reference sequence). The CDR3 nucleotides read TGTGCCAGCAGAAATCATCGTGGGCGACGGGCTTTCTTT. This codes for CASRNHRGRRAFF.

Points on this clone: The sample carries other DNA sequences with the same CDR3. This chain uses TRBV20-1 with TRBJ1-3; D unresolved. Germline-derived CDR1 and CDR2 are DFQATT and SNEGSKA (reference sequence). The CDR3 consists of 11 residues. The germline V and J ends were trimmed by 2 bases and 4 bases, with 3 bases remaining between them. This chain's CDR3 is CSARSGNTIYF. The CDR3 DNA follows: TGCAGTGCTAGATCAGGAAACACCATATATTTT.